Below are 30 T cell receptor beta chains sequenced from a single sample in a study of response to subunit inactivated influenza vaccine. TCRdb processed the RT-PCR reads anew with MiXCR; each CDR3 protein has one entry. The table shows around 520,000 distinct CDR3 sequences, with roughly 10% occurring only once. This specimen was PBMCs from blood, taken on the day of vaccination. These receptors all stem from a man aged 50 to 59 who received an inactivated influenza vaccine.

This clonotype was recorded a few times. The chain recombines TRBV12-3 or TRBV12-4 with TRBJ2-5; 13 bases agree with TRBD2. The V and J ends lost 3 bases and 4 bases, in that order; junction bases with no gene match: 11. The CDR3 has 18 residues. The chain's CDR3 is CASSFPQGLAGEGETQYF. In DNA, the CDR3 is TGTGCCAGCAGTTTCCCCCAAGGACTAGCGGGAGAGGGAGAGACCCAGTACTTC.

The V and J genes are TRBV6-5 and TRBJ1-2; TRBD1 matches at 8 bases. CDR1 is MNHEY and CDR2 is SVGAGI in the germline V gene. The CDR3 runs 14 residues. Trimming at V came to 5 bases and at J to 4 bases, leaving 6 bases not matched to a gene. The CDR3 DNA follows: TGTGCCAGCAGTAACGACAGGGGCGCCTATGGCTACACCTTC. This translates into CASSNDRGAYGYTF.

This clonotype was counted between two and nine times. The DNA of the CDR3 is TGTGCCACCAGTGATCCGGGTCTTTACAATGAGCAGTTCTTC. Translation: CATSDPGLYNEQFF. The chain employs TRBV24-1 and TRBJ2-1, with D uncertain. V shed 3 bases and J shed 4 bases, with 9 bases lying between them. CDR1 is KGHDR and CDR2 is SFDVKD in the germline V gene. The CDR3 loop spans 14 amino acids.

The table lists this clonotype with a few counts. This sequence joins TRBV10-3 and TRBJ2-4, with TRBD1 identical over 7 bases. The CDR3 contains 14 residues. Per germline, CDR1 ENHRY and CDR2 SYGVKD. With 5 bases clipped from V and 2 bases from J, the junction kept 3 bases outside the gene matches. CDR3 loop: CAISKQGTKNIQYF. In DNA, the CDR3 is TGTGCCATCAGTAAACAGGGGACCAAAAACATTCAGTACTTC.

This chain joins TRBV28 and TRBJ1-2; D is unclear. The CDR3 contains 14 residues. Germline V gives CDR1 MDHEN, CDR2 SYDVKM. Trimming stripped 5 bases from V and 5 bases from J, with 15 bases between. CDR3 bases: TGTGCCAGCAGTCCCTTCGGAGAGGCTTATGGCTACACCTTC. It encodes CASSPFGEAYGYTF.

The rearrangement links TRBV30 to TRBJ2-3; 10 bases line up with TRBD2. The CDR3 is 15 amino acids. V was pared by 5 bases and J by 6 bases, with 11 bases of the junction left unmatched. Germline loops: CDR1 GTSNPN, CDR2 SVGIG (reference sequence). The CDR3 loop reads CAWGQSSGGWDTQYF. The CDR3 DNA follows: TGTGCCTGGGGCCAGAGTAGCGGGGGGTGGGATACGCAGTATTTT. The complete variable domain, with remaining parts taken from reference TRBV30 and TRBJ2-3, reads SQTIHQWPATLVQPVGSPLSLECTVEGTSNPNLYWYRQAAGRGLQLLFYSVGIGQISSEVPQNLSASRPQDRQFILSSKKLLLSDSGFYLCAWGQSSGGWDTQYFGPGTRLTVL.

The rearrangement uses TRBV12-3 or TRBV12-4 and TRBJ1-3; D gene ambiguous. Trimming pared 6 bases from V and 0 bases from J, leaving 9 bases between. The CDR3 runs 14 residues. The CDR3 DNA follows: TGTGCCAGCAGGAAAGGCGGCTCTGGAAACACCATATATTTT. Its protein is CASRKGGSGNTIYF.

The gene calls are TRBV5-4 and TRBJ1-2, with a possible D match to TRBD1 (5 bases). Trimming stripped 1 base from V and 3 bases from J, with 13 bases between. Germline V CDR1 and CDR2: SGHNT, YYREEE (reference sequence). The CDR3 is made up of 15 amino acids. The CDR3 bases are TGTGCCAGCAGCTTGTTGGGGCAGATAGACTATGGCTACACCTTC. Translation gives CASSLLGQIDYGYTF.

With respect to this clonotype: Its ends do not fully match the called genes, so a read error is possible. This sequence joins TRBV7-9 and TRBJ2-7; no definite D call. Looked up from germline, CDR1 is SEHNR and CDR2 is FQNEAQ (reference sequence). CDR3 length: 12 residues. The CDR3 coding sequence is TGTGCCAGCAGTTTAGCTACCCACGAGCAGTACTTC. This translates into CASSLATHEQYF.

This clonotype was seen a few times. The chain has TRBV7-9 and TRBJ2-2, with D possibly matching TRBD1 (5 bases). CDR3 length: 14 amino acids. Between the trimmed V and J ends, which lost 7 bases and 1 base, there was a span of 10 bases. CDR1 is SEHNR and CDR2 is FQNEAQ in the germline V gene (reference sequence). The DNA for the CDR3 is TGTGCCAGCATCAGGGAAAGGAACACCGGGGAGCTGTTTTTT. This translates into CASIRERNTGELFF.

This clonotype was detected only a few times. The chain couples TRBV20-1 to TRBJ1-2; D is possibly TRBD1 (5 bases). The CDR3 extends over 16 amino acids. V lost 0 bases to trimming and J lost 7 bases, with 21 bases between them. The germline V gene encodes CDR1 DFQATT and CDR2 SNEGSKA (reference sequence). The CDR3, as DNA: TGCAGTGCTAGAGATGGCGCTCGACCAGGGTTTAGTGGCTACACCTTC. This codes for CSARDGARPGFSGYTF.

The CDR3 bases are TGCGCCAGCGGGGGGGAGGGGGCTGCGAGCAATCAGCCCCAGCATTTT. Its translation is CASGGEGAASNQPQHF. The chain uses TRBV10-2 and TRBJ1-5; 7 bases map to TRBD1. The junction had 11 bases not matched to a gene; V was cut back by 8 bases and J by 1 base. Germline V lookup: CDR1 WSHSY, CDR2 SAAADI. This CDR3 has 16 residues.

In its sample, this clonotype was seen a few times. This chain uses TRBV12-3 or TRBV12-4 with TRBJ2-1, with TRBD2 matching 11 bases. The CDR3 sequence is 15 residues long. Trimming removed 5 bases from V and 7 bases from J; junction bases left unmatched: 7. CDR3: CASSPRIAGGNEQFF. The DNA of the CDR3 is TGTGCCAGCAGTCCCCGAATAGCGGGAGGGAATGAGCAGTTCTTC.

This clonotype appeared many times. This chain uses TRBV11-3 with TRBJ1-2; tentatively, D is TRBD1 (5 bases). This CDR3 is built from 13 residues. V was clipped by 2 bases and J by 8 bases, with 12 bases between them. The V gene's germline CDR1 is SGHNT and CDR2 YENEEA. CDR3 DNA sequence: TGTGCCAGCAGCTTATCGAGGGGAATCGGCTACACCTTC. Its protein is CASSLSRGIGYTF.

This sequence joins TRBV12-3 or TRBV12-4 and TRBJ2-3; D is unresolved. The CDR3 extends over 13 amino acids. Between the trimmed V and J ends, which lost 5 bases and 0 bases, there was a span of 6 bases. The CDR3 sequence is CASSTISTDTQYF. The DNA of the CDR3 is TGTGCCAGCAGTACGATAAGCACAGATACGCAGTATTTT.

This clonotype occurred a few times. The gene calls are TRBV7-2 and TRBJ2-4; D assignment may be TRBD1 or TRBD2 (5 bases each). The germline gives CDR1 SGHTA, CDR2 FQGNSA. This CDR3 comprises 17 residues. V lost 1 base and J 7 bases, leaving 20 bases between the germline ends. CDR3 nucleotide sequence: TGTGCCAGCAGCTTAGGTTTCGCTTCCGGGGCGATGAACATTCAGTACTTC. Amino acid sequence: CASSLGFASGAMNIQYF.

This clonotype occurred many times. This sequence joins TRBV12-3 or TRBV12-4 and TRBJ1-5, with D unresolved. V lost 2 bases to trimming and J lost 4 bases, with 9 bases between them. CDR3 length: 14 amino acids. The CDR3 loop reads CASSLPQGNQPQHF. The CDR3 bases are TGTGCCAGCAGTTTACCCCAAGGGAATCAGCCCCAGCATTTT.

This chain links TRBV29-1 with TRBJ2-7, with unresolved D. The V end lost 2 bases, the J end lost 5 bases, and 7 bases lay between the germline ends. The CDR3 is 11 residues long. CDR1 SQVTM and CDR2 ANQGSEA come from the germline V gene. The CDR3 coding sequence is TGCAGCGTTGAACGGCTAGACGAGCAGTACTTC. Translation gives CSVERLDEQYF.

This clonotype has just a few counts. The rearrangement uses TRBV10-3 and TRBJ2-1; D is unresolved. V was pared by 8 bases and J by 6 bases, with 11 bases between. Per the germline V gene, CDR1 is ENHRY and CDR2 is SYGVKD. This CDR3 has 12 residues. This chain's CDR3 is CAIGVQPNEQFF. Written as DNA, the CDR3 is TGTGCCATCGGGGTGCAACCCAATGAGCAGTTCTTC.

CDR3 in amino acids: CASSYSYRGLDYGYTF. CDR3 DNA: TGTGCCAGCAGTTACTCATACAGGGGGCTAGACTATGGCTACACCTTC. The gene calls are TRBV6-5 and TRBJ1-2, with 9 positions matching TRBD1. Germline V gene data show CDR1 as MNHEY and CDR2 as SVGAGI. This CDR3 is built from 16 residues. V trimming: 0 bases; J trimming: 3 bases; junction bases outside the gene matches: 5.

The table lists this clonotype with a few counts. This rearrangement joins TRBV6-5 to TRBJ2-7, with D uncertain. The ends were cut back, 0 bases at V and 3 bases at J, with 6 bases in the middle. The CDR3 runs to 13 residues. CDR1 MNHEY and CDR2 SVGAGI come from the germline V gene. This chain's CDR3 is CASSYSNHYEQYF. In DNA, the CDR3 is TGTGCCAGCAGTTACTCGAACCACTACGAGCAGTACTTC.

The sample holds a few counts of this clonotype. This chain uses TRBV28 with TRBJ2-5, with D possibly matching TRBD2 (5 bases). The germline V gene has CDR1 MDHEN and CDR2 SYDVKM. Trimming removed 5 bases at V and 2 bases at J, with 15 bases between. The CDR3 is made up of 15 amino acids. CDR3 DNA: TGTGCCAGCAGTAACGGGATTCCCGAGCAAGAGACCCAGTACTTC. Translation: CASSNGIPEQETQYF.

The chain carries TRBV20-1 and TRBJ2-3; D perhaps matches TRBD2 (6 bases). CDR1 is DFQATT and CDR2 is SNEGSKA in the germline V gene (reference sequence). The V and J ends lost 6 bases and 2 bases respectively, with 15 bases between them. The CDR3 is made up of 14 amino acids. CDR3 sequence: CSASPPGATDTQYF. As DNA, the CDR3 is TGCAGTGCATCGCCCCCGGGAGCCACAGATACGCAGTATTTT.

Only a few counts were recorded for this clonotype. The chain recombines TRBV5-1 with TRBJ2-3, with 9 bases matching TRBD1. This CDR3 contains 14 residues. Germline V gene sequence: CDR1 SGHRS, CDR2 YFSETQ. The ends lost 0 bases at V and 8 bases at J; junction bases unmatched: 4. The CDR3 nucleotides are TGCGCCAGCAGCTTGGACGGGGGACAGGGTACGCAGTATTTT. Amino acid sequence: CASSLDGGQGTQYF. Full variable domain (remainder filled in from reference TRBV5-1 and TRBJ2-3): KAGVTQTPRYLIKTRGQQVTLSCSPISGHRSVSWYQQTPGQGLQFLFEYFSETQRNKGNFPGRFSGRQFSNSRSEMNVSTLELGDSALYLCASSLDGGQGTQYFGPGTRLTVL.

This clonotype has more than one count but fewer than ten. The V and J genes are TRBV10-3 and TRBJ2-3; the D gene could be TRBD1 or TRBD2 (5 bases each). The CDR3 sequence is 13 residues long. V lost 11 bases and J lost 0, with 12 bases in between. Per germline, CDR1 ENHRY and CDR2 SYGVKD. The chain's CDR3 is CALRDRSTDTQYF. The CDR3 DNA follows: TGTGCCCTAAGGGACCGAAGCACAGATACGCAGTATTTT.

There are a few counts of this clonotype. V gene TRBV5-1 combines with J gene TRBJ2-7, with TRBD2 as a possible D gene (6 bases). In germline, CDR1 is SGHRS, CDR2 YFSETQ. Trimming took 0 bases from V and 11 from J, leaving 21 bases between them. The CDR3 totals 15 residues. The CDR3 reads CASSLVAGYQGSKYF. For the CDR3, the DNA is TGCGCCAGCAGCTTGGTCGCGGGATATCAGGGATCGAAGTACTTC.

This clonotype was seen just once. This chain links TRBV6-1 with TRBJ1-2; TRBD1 agrees at 10 bases. In germline, CDR1 is MNHNS, CDR2 SASEGT. V lost 6 bases and J lost 0; bases outside the gene matches: 7. The CDR3 loop spans 16 amino acids. CDR3 loop: CASRRGGTGANYGYTF. CDR3 nucleotide sequence: TGTGCCAGCAGACGCGGGGGGACAGGGGCTAACTATGGCTACACCTTC.

This clonotype appeared many times. The CDR3 protein is CASSFRTSGSGARTDTQYF. For the CDR3, the DNA is TGTGCCAGCAGCTTCCGGACTAGCGGGAGTGGAGCGCGCACAGATACGCAGTATTTT. The chain combines TRBV11-2 with TRBJ2-3; TRBD2 aligns across 13 bases. V lost 3 bases, J lost 1 base, and 10 bases stayed unmatched. The CDR3 is 19 residues long. CDR1 SGHAT and CDR2 FQNNGV come from the germline V gene.

This clonotype was seen a few times. The chain employs TRBV11-1 and TRBJ2-1; TRBD1 matches 9 bases. Trimming at V came to 2 bases and at J to 4 bases, leaving 15 bases not matched to a gene. The CDR3 is made up of 19 amino acids. Germline values: CDR1 SGHAT, CDR2 FQDESV (reference sequence). CDR3 DNA: TGTGCCAGCAGCTTACTGGGGACAGGGATCGAGCTAAGATACAATGAGCAGTTCTTC. It specifies CASSLLGTGIELRYNEQFF.

J is TRBJ2-2 and V is TRBV5-1, with TRBD2 identical over 9 bases. Germline-derived CDR1 and CDR2 are SGHRS and YFSETQ. The CDR3 is 17 residues long. The ends lost 1 base at V and 7 bases at J; junction bases unmatched: 11. CDR3 DNA sequence: TGCGCCAGCAGCTTGTTGGCGGGAGGGCCTAGAAACGGGGAGCTGTTTTTT. The encoded protein is CASSLLAGGPRNGELFF. Variable domain in full (rest from reference TRBV5-1 and TRBJ2-2): KAGVTQTPRYLIKTRGQQVTLSCSPISGHRSVSWYQQTPGQGLQFLFEYFSETQRNKGNFPGRFSGRQFSNSRSEMNVSTLELGDSALYLCASSLLAGGPRNGELFFGEGSRLTVL.